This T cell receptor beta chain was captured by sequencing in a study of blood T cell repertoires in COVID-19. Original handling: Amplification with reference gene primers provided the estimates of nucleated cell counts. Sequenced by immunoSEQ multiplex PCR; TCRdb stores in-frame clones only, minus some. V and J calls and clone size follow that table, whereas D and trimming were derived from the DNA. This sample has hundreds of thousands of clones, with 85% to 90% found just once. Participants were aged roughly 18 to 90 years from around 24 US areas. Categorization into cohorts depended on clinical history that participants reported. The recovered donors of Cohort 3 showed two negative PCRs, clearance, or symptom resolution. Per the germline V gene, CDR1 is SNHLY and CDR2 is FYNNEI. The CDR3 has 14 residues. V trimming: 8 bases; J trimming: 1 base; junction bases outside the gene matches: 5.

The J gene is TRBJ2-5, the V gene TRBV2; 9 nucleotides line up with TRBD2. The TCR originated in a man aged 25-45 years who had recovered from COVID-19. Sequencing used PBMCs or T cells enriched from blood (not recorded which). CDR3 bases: TGTGCCAGCTGTAGACTAGCGGTCCAAGAGACCCAGTACTTC. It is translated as CASCRLAVQETQYF.